This T cell receptor beta chain was recorded in a study of identical twins. Study-wide results and limits: Conclusions were based on cross-sectional statistical analysis, without following the same donors.

This clonotype was counted a few times. Its antigen is not identified. The CDR3 is 16 residues long. V was pared by 5 bases and J by 4 bases, with 20 bases between. The germline V gene has CDR1 SGHAT and CDR2 FQNNGV. Template switching (which added a universal primer site) was used, and cDNA carried unique molecular identifiers. Via MiXCR, TCRdb re-called the 5' RACE reads, giving one row per CDR3 protein. The sample shows 210,000 or so distinct CDR3 sequences, around a sixth of them seen only once. These data were also reused for a study on T cells expressing NK-cell markers. From that second work: Source material for TCR beta repertoires consisted of sorted CD3+CD56+NKG2C+, CD3+CD56+NKG2C- and CD3+CD56-NKG2C+ T cells. For a handful of donors, these clonotypes were likewise the leading ones in the CD3+CD56-NKG2C+ fraction.

The chain joins TRBV11-2 to TRBJ2-5; D uncertain. The receptor was derived from a woman younger than 35 in good health. Sequenced sample: CD8+ T cells sorted from blood. Here the CDR3 DNA reads TGTGCCAGCAGCCCGCAGAGCTTTGATGTACGAGAGACCCAGTACTTC. This translates into CASSPQSFDVRETQYF.